This T cell receptor (beta chain) was identified during a study of CD8 T cells in ankylosing spondylitis. TCRdb itself ran the 5' RACE reads through MiXCR, one entry per CDR3 protein. The sample shows 250,000 to 400,000 distinct CDR3 sequences, around 10% of them seen only once. With V trimmed by 5 bases and J by 3 bases, 16 bases remained unmatched. This CDR3 is built from 17 residues. Germline V gene lookup returns CDR1 SGHVS and CDR2 FNYEAQ. This clonotype was detected a few times. V usage is TRBV7-6 and J usage is TRBJ2-7; 7 bases align to TRBD1. Sequenced material: blood, either unsorted or a sorted T cell fraction (not recorded which). This clonotype was sampled from a female donor with ankylosing spondylitis or in good health (not recorded which). CDR3 amino acids: CASSTNPLTGFSYEQYF. Written as DNA, the CDR3 is TGTGCCAGCAGCACTAACCCTTTGACAGGGTTTAGCTACGAGCAGTACTTC. The full variable domain, its missing parts supplied by reference TRBV7-6 and TRBJ2-7, is GAGVSQSPRYKVTKRGQDVALRCDPISGHVSLYWYRQALGQGPEFLTYFNYEAQQDKSGLPNDRFSAERPEGSISTLTIQRTEQRDSAMYRCASSTNPLTGFSYEQYFGPGTRLTVT.